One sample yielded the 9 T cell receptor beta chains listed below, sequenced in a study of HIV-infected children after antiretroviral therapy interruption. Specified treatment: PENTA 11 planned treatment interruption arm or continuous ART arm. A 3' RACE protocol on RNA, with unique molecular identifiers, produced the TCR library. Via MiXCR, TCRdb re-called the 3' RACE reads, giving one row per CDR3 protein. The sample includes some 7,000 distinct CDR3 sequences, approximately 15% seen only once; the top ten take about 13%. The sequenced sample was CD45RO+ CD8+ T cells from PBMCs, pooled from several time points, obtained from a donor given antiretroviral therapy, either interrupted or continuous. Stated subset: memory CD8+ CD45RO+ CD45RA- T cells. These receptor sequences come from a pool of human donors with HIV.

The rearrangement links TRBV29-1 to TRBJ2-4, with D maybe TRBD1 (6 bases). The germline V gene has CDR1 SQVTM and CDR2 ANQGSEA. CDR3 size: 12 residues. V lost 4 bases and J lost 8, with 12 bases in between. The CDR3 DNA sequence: TGCAGCGTTGTAGACAGGTGGTACATTCAGTACTTC. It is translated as CSVVDRWYIQYF.

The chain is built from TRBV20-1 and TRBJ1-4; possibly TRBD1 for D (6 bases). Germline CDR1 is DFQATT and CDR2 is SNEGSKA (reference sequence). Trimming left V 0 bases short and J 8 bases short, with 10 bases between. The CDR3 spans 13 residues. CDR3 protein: CSARDRGGEKLFF. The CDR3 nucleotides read TGCAGTGCTAGAGACAGGGGTGGAGAAAAACTGTTTTTT.

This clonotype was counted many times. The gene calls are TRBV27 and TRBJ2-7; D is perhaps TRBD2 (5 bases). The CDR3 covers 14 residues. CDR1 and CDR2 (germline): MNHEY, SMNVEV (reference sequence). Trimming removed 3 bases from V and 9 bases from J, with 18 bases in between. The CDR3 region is CASSFGEPSTSQYF. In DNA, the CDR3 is TGTGCCAGCAGTTTTGGGGAGCCCTCAACGTCGCAGTACTTC.

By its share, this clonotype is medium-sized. CDR3 loop: CASSDKGTGELFF. The CDR3 nucleotides are TGTGCCAGCAGTGACAAGGGCACCGGGGAGCTGTTTTTT. The rearrangement links TRBV6-4 to TRBJ2-2; D remains ambiguous. CDR3 length: 13 amino acids. Per the germline V gene, CDR1 is MRHNA and CDR2 is SNTAGT. The V gene lost 2 bases and the J gene lost 4 bases, with 5 bases spanning the gap.

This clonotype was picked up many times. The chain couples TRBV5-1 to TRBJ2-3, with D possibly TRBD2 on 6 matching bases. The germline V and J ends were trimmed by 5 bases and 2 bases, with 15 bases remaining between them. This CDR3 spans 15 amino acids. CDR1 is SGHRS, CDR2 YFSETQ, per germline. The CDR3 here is CASRRESGFTDTQYF. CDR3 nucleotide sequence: TGCGCCAGCAGAAGAGAAAGCGGGTTCACAGATACGCAGTATTTT.

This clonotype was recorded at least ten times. The CDR3 region is CASTLNRGRLRNTEAFF. CDR3 sequence (DNA): TGCGCCAGCACCCTGAACAGGGGGCGATTAAGGAACACTGAAGCTTTCTTT. This chain uses TRBV10-1 with TRBJ1-1; the match to TRBD1 covers 9 bases. V was pared by 7 bases and J by 1 base, with 13 bases of the junction left unmatched. CDR1 is WNHNN, CDR2 SYGVQD, per germline (reference sequence). This CDR3 comprises 17 residues.

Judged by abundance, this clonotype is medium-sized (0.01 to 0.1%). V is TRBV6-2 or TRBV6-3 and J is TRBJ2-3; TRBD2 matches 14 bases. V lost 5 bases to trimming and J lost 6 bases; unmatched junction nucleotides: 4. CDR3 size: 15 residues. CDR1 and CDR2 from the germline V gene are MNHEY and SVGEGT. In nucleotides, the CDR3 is TGTGCCAGCAGTCCGACTAGCGGGGGGGCCGATACGCAGTATTTT. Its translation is CASSPTSGGADTQYF.

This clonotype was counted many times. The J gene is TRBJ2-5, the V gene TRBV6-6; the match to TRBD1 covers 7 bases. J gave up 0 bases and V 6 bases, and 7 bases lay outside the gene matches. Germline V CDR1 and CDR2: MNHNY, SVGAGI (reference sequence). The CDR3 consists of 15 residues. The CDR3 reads CASSGQARYQETQYF. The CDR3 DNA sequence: TGTGCCAGCAGCGGACAGGCCCGGTACCAAGAGACCCAGTACTTC.

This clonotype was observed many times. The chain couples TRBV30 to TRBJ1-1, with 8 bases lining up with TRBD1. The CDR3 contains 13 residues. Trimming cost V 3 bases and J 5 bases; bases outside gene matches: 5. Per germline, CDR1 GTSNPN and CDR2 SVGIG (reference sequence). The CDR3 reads CAWSADRGTEAFF. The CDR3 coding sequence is TGTGCCTGGAGCGCCGACAGGGGAACTGAAGCTTTCTTT.